The 3 T cell receptor beta chains reported below all come from one sample, sequenced in a study of cytomegalovirus exposure and HLA in healthy donors. Sequencing was performed with immunoSEQ multiplex PCR; in TCRdb, only in-frame clones are kept and a portion is missing. The sample lists tens of thousands of clones, 89% occurring once. The sample comprised PBMCs. Receptors originate from a woman in her late teens or twenties in good health and CMV-seronegative.

This clone has just one count. The V gene is TRBV6-1, the J gene TRBJ1-5; a weak D match, TRBD1 (6 bases). The CDR3 runs 16 residues. Germline-derived CDR1 and CDR2 are MNHNS and SASEGT. V was trimmed by 4 bases and J by 2 bases, leaving 15 bases between them. Written as DNA, the CDR3 is TGTGCCAGCAGTGTGGGAACGGGGGGCCGCAATCAGCCCCAGCATTTT. This sequence encodes CASSVGTGGRNQPQHF.

The chain recombines TRBV5-4 with TRBJ2-7; D possibly corresponds to TRBD2 (6 bases). V lost 4 bases and J 0 bases, leaving 11 bases between the germline ends. CDR3 length: 14 amino acids. CDR1 is SGHNT, CDR2 YYREEE, per germline (reference sequence). The CDR3: CASSPGRPSYEQYF. The CDR3 bases are TGTGCCAGCAGCCCTGGGAGGCCCTCCTACGAGCAGTACTTC.

This clone has only a few counts. The rearrangement joins TRBV4-1 to TRBJ1-3; D may be TRBD1 (5 bases). Germline-derived CDR1 and CDR2 are MGHRA and YSYEKL. The length of the CDR3 is 14 residues. Between the trimmed V and J ends, which lost 1 base and 3 bases, there was a span of 7 bases. DNA of the CDR3: TGCGCCAGCAGCCAAGCCAGGGTTGGAAACACCATATATTTT. Encoded protein: CASSQARVGNTIYF.